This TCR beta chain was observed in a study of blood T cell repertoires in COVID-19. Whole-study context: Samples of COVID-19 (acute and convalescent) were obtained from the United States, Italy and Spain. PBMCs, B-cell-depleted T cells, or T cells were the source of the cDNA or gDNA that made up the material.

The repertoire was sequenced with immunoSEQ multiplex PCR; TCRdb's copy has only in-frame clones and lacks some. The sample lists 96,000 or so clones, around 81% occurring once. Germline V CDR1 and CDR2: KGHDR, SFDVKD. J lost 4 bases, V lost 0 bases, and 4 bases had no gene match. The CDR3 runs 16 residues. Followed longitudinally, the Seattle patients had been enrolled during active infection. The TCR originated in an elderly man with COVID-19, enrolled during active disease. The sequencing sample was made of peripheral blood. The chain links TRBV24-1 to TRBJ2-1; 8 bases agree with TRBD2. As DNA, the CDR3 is TGTGCCACCAGTGATTTGGCGGCTAGCGGGTACAATGAGCAGTTCTTC. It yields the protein CATSDLAASGYNEQFF.